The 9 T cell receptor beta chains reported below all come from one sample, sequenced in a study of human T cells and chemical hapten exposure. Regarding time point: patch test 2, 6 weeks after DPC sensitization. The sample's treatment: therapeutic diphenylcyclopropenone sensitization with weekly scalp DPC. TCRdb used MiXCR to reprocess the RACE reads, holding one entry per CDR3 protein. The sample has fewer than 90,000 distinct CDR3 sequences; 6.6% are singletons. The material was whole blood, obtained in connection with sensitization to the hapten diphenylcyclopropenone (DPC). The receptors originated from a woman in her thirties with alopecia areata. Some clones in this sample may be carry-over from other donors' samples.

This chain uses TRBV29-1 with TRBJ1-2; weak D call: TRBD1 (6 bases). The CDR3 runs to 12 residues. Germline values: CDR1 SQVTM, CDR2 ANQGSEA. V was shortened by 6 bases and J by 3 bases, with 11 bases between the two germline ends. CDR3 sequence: CSVLGADYGYTF. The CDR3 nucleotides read TGCAGCGTGTTGGGGGCGGACTATGGCTACACCTTC.

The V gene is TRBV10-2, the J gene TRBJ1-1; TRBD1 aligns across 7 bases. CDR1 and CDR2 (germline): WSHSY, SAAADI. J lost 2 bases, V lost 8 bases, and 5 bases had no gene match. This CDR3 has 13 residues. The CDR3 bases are TGCGCCAGCCTCCGGGACAGCAACACTGAAGCTTTCTTT. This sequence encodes CASLRDSNTEAFF.

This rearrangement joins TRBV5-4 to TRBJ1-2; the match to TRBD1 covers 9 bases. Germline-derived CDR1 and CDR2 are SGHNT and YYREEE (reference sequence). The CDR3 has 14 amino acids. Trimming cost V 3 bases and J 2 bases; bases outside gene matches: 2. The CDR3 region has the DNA TGTGCCAGCAGCTGGGACAGGGAGAACTATGGCTACACCTTC. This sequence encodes CASSWDRENYGYTF.

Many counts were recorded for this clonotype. CDR3 coding DNA: TGTGCCAGCAGGGCACAGGGGAAGCAGCCCCAGCATTTT. Translation: CASRAQGKQPQHF. This sequence joins TRBV6-1 and TRBJ1-5, with TRBD1 identical over 7 bases. The germline V gene encodes CDR1 MNHNS and CDR2 SASEGT. The CDR3 is 13 residues long. V dropped 6 bases and J dropped 7; count of bases not matched to a gene: 6.

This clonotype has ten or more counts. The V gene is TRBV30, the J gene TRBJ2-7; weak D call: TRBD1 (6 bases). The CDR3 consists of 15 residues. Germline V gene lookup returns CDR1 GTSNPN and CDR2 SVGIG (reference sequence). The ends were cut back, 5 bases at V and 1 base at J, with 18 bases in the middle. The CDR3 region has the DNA TGTGCCTGGGCAACGGGACAATCAATATCCTACGAGCAGTACTTC. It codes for CAWATGQSISYEQYF.

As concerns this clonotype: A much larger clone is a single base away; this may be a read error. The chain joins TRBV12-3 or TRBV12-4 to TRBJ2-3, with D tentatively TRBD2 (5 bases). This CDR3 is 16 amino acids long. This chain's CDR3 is CAGSLLLLGSADTQYF. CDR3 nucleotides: TGTGCCGGCAGTTTACTGTTACTAGGCAGCGCAGATACGCAGTATTTT.

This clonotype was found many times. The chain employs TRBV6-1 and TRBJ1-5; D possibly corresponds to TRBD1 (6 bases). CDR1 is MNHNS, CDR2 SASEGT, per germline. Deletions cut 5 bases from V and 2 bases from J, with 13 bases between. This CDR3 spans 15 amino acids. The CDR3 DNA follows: TGTGCCAGCAGTAAGAGGACAGACGGCAATCAGCCCCAGCATTTT. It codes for CASSKRTDGNQPQHF.

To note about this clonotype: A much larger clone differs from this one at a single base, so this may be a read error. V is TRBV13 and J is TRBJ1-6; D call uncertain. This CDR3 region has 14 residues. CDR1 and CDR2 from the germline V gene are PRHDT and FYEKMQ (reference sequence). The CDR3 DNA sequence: TGTGCCTGCAGCTTAGGGCGGAGTAATTCACCCCTCCACTTT. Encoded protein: CACSLGRSNSPLHF. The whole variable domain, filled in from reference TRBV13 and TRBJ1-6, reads AAGVIQSPRHLIKEKRETATLKCYPIPRHDTVYWYQQGPGQDPQFLISFYEKMQSDKGSIPDRFSAQQFSDYHSELNMSSLELGDSALYFCACSLGRSNSPLHFGNGTRLTVT.

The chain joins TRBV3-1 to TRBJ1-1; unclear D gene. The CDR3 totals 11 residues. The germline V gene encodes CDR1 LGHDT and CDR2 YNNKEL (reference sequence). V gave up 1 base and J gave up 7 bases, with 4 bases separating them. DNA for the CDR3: TGTGCCAGCAGCCAAGGTGATGAAGCTTTCTTT. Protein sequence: CASSQGDEAFF.